The rows below give T cell receptor beta chains drawn from one sample of a study of blood T cell repertoires in COVID-19. TCRdb's copy holds only in-frame clones and misses some; the assay was immunoSEQ multiplex PCR. The sample lists fewer than 250,000 clones; less than 80% were seen once. Source material: peripheral blood. The receptors derive from a woman aged 50 to 60 with acute or convalescent COVID-19. Each CDR3 is given with its conserved first and last residue. The D gene is left open where the match is weak. Size is omitted from some rows. Given values are once, few, many or a class for expanded clones.

j_call: TRBJ2-4
clone_size: NA
v_call: TRBV12-3/TRBV12-4
d_call: NA
cdr3_nt: TGTGCCAGCAGTTTCGACAGACCTCAGTACTTC
cdr3_aa: CASSFDRPQYF

j_call: TRBJ1-1
clone_size: NA
v_call: TRBV20-1
d_call: NA
cdr3_nt: TGCAGTGCTAGTGACGGGGTTGGAGTGAACACTGAAGCTTTCTTT
cdr3_aa: CSASDGVGVNTEAFF

j_call: TRBJ2-5
clone_size: NA
v_call: TRBV7-9
d_call: NA
cdr3_nt: TGTGCCAGCAGCCCGCCCCGGGACACTGGGACCCAGTACTTC
cdr3_aa: CASSPPRDTGTQYF

j_call: TRBJ1-2
clone_size: few
v_call: TRBV5-1
d_call: TRBD1
cdr3_nt: TGCGCCAGCAGCAGGGGACAGGGGGAGGCCTATGGCTACACCTTC
cdr3_aa: CASSRGQGEAYGYTF

j_call: TRBJ2-2
clone_size: NA
v_call: TRBV6-5
d_call: TRBD2
cdr3_nt: TGTGCCAGCAGTAAAAAGCGGGGGGCTCTCGGGGAGCTGTTTTTT
cdr3_aa: CASSKKRGALGELFF

j_call: TRBJ1-6
clone_size: NA
v_call: TRBV5-1
d_call: NA
cdr3_nt: TGCGCCAGCTCCGCCTCGGGGGGGGGACAAAATTCACCCCTCCACTTT
cdr3_aa: CASSASGGGQNSPLHF

j_call: TRBJ1-2
clone_size: NA
v_call: TRBV7-8
d_call: NA
cdr3_nt: TGTGCCAGCAGCTTAGTCGCCACCGGCGGGGGTTCGAGCTACACCTTC
cdr3_aa: CASSLVATGGGSSYTF

j_call: TRBJ1-5
clone_size: NA
v_call: TRBV12-5
d_call: TRBD1
cdr3_nt: TGTGCTAGTGGCTCGGGACAGGAGAATCAGCCCCAGCATTTT
cdr3_aa: CASGSGQENQPQHF

j_call: TRBJ2-6
clone_size: NA
v_call: TRBV7-9
d_call: TRBD2
cdr3_nt: TGTGCCAGTACCAACGCGGGGGAAACGTCTGGGGCCAACGTCCTGACTTTC
cdr3_aa: CASTNAGETSGANVLTF

j_call: TRBJ2-7
clone_size: NA
v_call: TRBV14
d_call: NA
cdr3_nt: TGTGCCAGCAGCCCCCGGGTTACGTCCTACGAGCAGTACTTC
cdr3_aa: CASSPRVTSYEQYF

j_call: TRBJ1-4
clone_size: NA
v_call: TRBV19
d_call: NA
cdr3_nt: TGTGCCAGTAGTATACAGGGTGAAAAACTGTTTTTT
cdr3_aa: CASSIQGEKLFF

j_call: TRBJ2-1
clone_size: once
v_call: TRBV7-8
d_call: NA
cdr3_nt: TGTGCCAGCAGCTACAATCGGGTGGGTAGTGAGCAGTTCTTC
cdr3_aa: CASSYNRVGSEQFF

j_call: TRBJ1-1
clone_size: NA
v_call: TRBV11-2
d_call: NA
cdr3_nt: TGTGCCAGCAGCTTAGCGGTTAACACTGAAGCTTTCTTT
cdr3_aa: CASSLAVNTEAFF

j_call: TRBJ2-1
clone_size: NA
v_call: TRBV5-1
d_call: NA
cdr3_nt: TGCGCCAGTGGAACCGGGACCTACAATGAGCAGTTCTTC
cdr3_aa: CASGTGTYNEQFF

j_call: TRBJ2-2
clone_size: NA
v_call: TRBV2
d_call: NA
cdr3_nt: TGTGCCAGTAGAGCGGGCCCGAACACCGGGGAGCTGTTTTTT
cdr3_aa: CASRAGPNTGELFF

j_call: TRBJ1-5
clone_size: NA
v_call: TRBV2
d_call: TRBD1
cdr3_nt: TGTGCCAGCGGGACAGGGAGGGGGCAGCCCCAGCATTTT
cdr3_aa: CASGTGRGQPQHF

j_call: TRBJ2-1
clone_size: NA
v_call: TRBV29-1
d_call: TRBD2
cdr3_nt: TGCAGCGTTGGCGGAGCGGGAGGCCCCTACAATGAGCAGTTCTTC
cdr3_aa: CSVGGAGGPYNEQFF

j_call: TRBJ2-3
clone_size: few
v_call: TRBV11-2
d_call: NA
cdr3_nt: TGTGCCAGCAGCCCCGGGACTAGCACAGATACGCAGTATTTT
cdr3_aa: CASSPGTSTDTQYF

j_call: TRBJ1-5
clone_size: NA
v_call: TRBV28
d_call: NA
cdr3_nt: TGTGCCAGCAGTTCCTCTACCGGGACATTTCTCCGCAATCAGCCCCAGCATTTT
cdr3_aa: CASSSSTGTFLRNQPQHF

j_call: TRBJ2-7
clone_size: once
v_call: TRBV6-1
d_call: TRBD2
cdr3_nt: TGTGCCAGCAGTGAAATCGAGAGCGGGAGCTCCTACGAGCAGTACTTC
cdr3_aa: CASSEIESGSSYEQYF

j_call: TRBJ1-5
clone_size: few
v_call: TRBV16
d_call: NA
cdr3_nt: TGTGCCAGCAGCCAATCAAGGGGCTCTCAGCCCCAGCATTTT
cdr3_aa: CASSQSRGSQPQHF

j_call: TRBJ2-1
clone_size: NA
v_call: TRBV6-5
d_call: NA
cdr3_nt: TGTGCCAGCAGTTCGGGGAGAGGCTCCTACAATGAGCAGTTCTTC
cdr3_aa: CASSSGRGSYNEQFF

j_call: TRBJ2-3
clone_size: NA
v_call: TRBV27
d_call: NA
cdr3_nt: TGTGCCAGCAGTTTCGCGTCAGATACGCAGTATTTT
cdr3_aa: CASSFASDTQYF

j_call: TRBJ2-7
clone_size: NA
v_call: TRBV19
d_call: TRBD1
cdr3_nt: TGTGCCAGTAGTATAGGACAGGGAGCCTACGAGCAGTACTTC
cdr3_aa: CASSIGQGAYEQYF

j_call: TRBJ1-2
clone_size: once
v_call: TRBV2
d_call: NA
cdr3_nt: TGTGCCAGCCCGAGGGACTCGGGAGGCTACACCTTC
cdr3_aa: CASPRDSGGYTF

j_call: TRBJ1-1
clone_size: few
v_call: TRBV14
d_call: NA
cdr3_nt: TGTGCCAGCAGCCAAGATGCGGGGAACACTGAAGCTTTCTTT
cdr3_aa: CASSQDAGNTEAFF

j_call: TRBJ2-2
clone_size: NA
v_call: TRBV19
d_call: TRBD1
cdr3_nt: TGTGCCAGTAGTATAGAGGGACAGACCACCGGGGAGCTGTTTTTT
cdr3_aa: CASSIEGQTTGELFF

j_call: TRBJ1-4
clone_size: NA
v_call: TRBV27
d_call: NA
cdr3_nt: TGTGCCAGCAGTTCCGATCCCTCCCGAGATGAAAAACTGTTTTTT
cdr3_aa: CASSSDPSRDEKLFF

j_call: TRBJ2-1
clone_size: few
v_call: TRBV5-4
d_call: TRBD2
cdr3_nt: TGTGCCAGCAGCTTGCCGGGAGGTGGGAATGAGCAGTTCTTC
cdr3_aa: CASSLPGGGNEQFF

j_call: TRBJ2-3
clone_size: NA
v_call: TRBV24-1
d_call: NA
cdr3_nt: TGTGCCACCAGTGGCAGTCCCACAGATACGCAGTATTTT
cdr3_aa: CATSGSPTDTQYF

j_call: TRBJ1-2
clone_size: NA
v_call: TRBV24-1
d_call: TRBD1
cdr3_nt: TGTGCCACCAGTGATTCGGGAGGGACAGCGCGCTATGGCTACACCTTC
cdr3_aa: CATSDSGGTARYGYTF

j_call: TRBJ1-1
clone_size: once
v_call: TRBV6-5
d_call: NA
cdr3_nt: TGTGCCAGCAGGCCCTCGGGGGGAAGGACTGAAGCTTTCTTT
cdr3_aa: CASRPSGGRTEAFF

j_call: TRBJ2-7
clone_size: few
v_call: TRBV9
d_call: NA
cdr3_nt: TGTGCCAGCAGCGTAGACGGGGGTTCACACGAGCAGTACTTC
cdr3_aa: CASSVDGGSHEQYF

j_call: TRBJ1-4
clone_size: NA
v_call: TRBV28
d_call: NA
cdr3_nt: TGTGCCAGCACCGAGGAGGCCCGAAATGAAAAACTGTTTTTT
cdr3_aa: CASTEEARNEKLFF

j_call: TRBJ2-7
clone_size: few
v_call: TRBV19
d_call: NA
cdr3_nt: TGTGCCAGCTCACAGGGCCTCTACGAGCAGTACTTC
cdr3_aa: CASSQGLYEQYF

j_call: TRBJ2-1
clone_size: NA
v_call: TRBV19
d_call: NA
cdr3_nt: TGTGCCAGTAGTATATTTGCGGTCGGCTACAATGAGCAGTTCTTC
cdr3_aa: CASSIFAVGYNEQFF

j_call: TRBJ1-2
clone_size: NA
v_call: TRBV6-2/TRBV6-3
d_call: NA
cdr3_nt: TGTGCCAGCAGTTACCGGTCAGGGGCCCCTGGCTACACCTTC
cdr3_aa: CASSYRSGAPGYTF

j_call: TRBJ2-1
clone_size: once
v_call: TRBV27
d_call: NA
cdr3_nt: TGTGCCAGCAGTTACCCCCCAGGGGCCGCTAGACTACATGAGCAGTTCTTC
cdr3_aa: CASSYPPGAARLHEQFF

j_call: TRBJ1-1
clone_size: NA
v_call: TRBV28
d_call: NA
cdr3_nt: TGTGCCAGCAGTTTAGGGCAGATGAGCACTGAAGCTTTCTTT
cdr3_aa: CASSLGQMSTEAFF

j_call: TRBJ2-1
clone_size: once
v_call: TRBV28
d_call: TRBD2
cdr3_nt: TGTGCCAGCAACGTAGCGGGAGTGATTTACAATGAGCAGTTCTTC
cdr3_aa: CASNVAGVIYNEQFF

j_call: TRBJ2-5
clone_size: NA
v_call: TRBV3-1/TRBV3-2
d_call: NA
cdr3_nt: TGTGCCAGCAGCCAAGAACGGAGCGCGTACCAAGAGACCCAGTACTTC
cdr3_aa: CASSQERSAYQETQYF

j_call: TRBJ2-1
clone_size: once
v_call: TRBV19
d_call: TRBD1
cdr3_nt: TGTGCCAGTAGTACAACAGGGGGGTCCTACAATGAGCAGTTCTTC
cdr3_aa: CASSTTGGSYNEQFF

j_call: TRBJ1-3
clone_size: NA
v_call: TRBV15
d_call: TRBD1
cdr3_nt: TGTGCCACCAGCCCCTATCGACAGGGGCCCTTCTCTGGAAACACCATATATTTT
cdr3_aa: CATSPYRQGPFSGNTIYF

j_call: TRBJ1-2
clone_size: NA
v_call: TRBV28
d_call: NA
cdr3_nt: TGTGCCAGCAGTTTACAGGGCCCAAGGTATGGCTACACCTTC
cdr3_aa: CASSLQGPRYGYTF

j_call: TRBJ1-5
clone_size: NA
v_call: TRBV18
d_call: NA
cdr3_nt: TGTGCCAGCTCGGACCGGGAGTACCAGCCCCAGCATTTT
cdr3_aa: CASSDREYQPQHF

j_call: TRBJ1-5
clone_size: few
v_call: TRBV18
d_call: NA
cdr3_nt: TGTGCCAGCTCACCATGGGGAGCGCGCAATCAGCCCCAGCATTTT
cdr3_aa: CASSPWGARNQPQHF

j_call: TRBJ1-1
clone_size: once
v_call: TRBV7-7
d_call: NA
cdr3_nt: TGTGCTAGCAGCATGGACACGAACACTGAAGCTTTCTTT
cdr3_aa: CASSMDTNTEAFF

j_call: TRBJ1-3
clone_size: NA
v_call: TRBV10-2
d_call: TRBD1
cdr3_nt: TGCGCCAGCAGGACGGCCGCAGGGGGCTCTGGAAACACCATATATTTT
cdr3_aa: CASRTAAGGSGNTIYF

j_call: TRBJ1-5
clone_size: NA
v_call: TRBV13
d_call: NA
cdr3_nt: TGTGCCAGCAGCACCGGGGAAAATCAGCCCCAGCATTTT
cdr3_aa: CASSTGENQPQHF

j_call: TRBJ2-3
clone_size: NA
v_call: TRBV14
d_call: TRBD2
cdr3_nt: TGTGCCAGCAAAGGTAGCGGGGGGTTACGCACAGATACGCAGTATTTT
cdr3_aa: CASKGSGGLRTDTQYF

j_call: TRBJ1-5
clone_size: NA
v_call: TRBV30
d_call: NA
cdr3_nt: TGTGCCTGGAGCGAAGCTCCCGATCAGCCCCAGCATTTT
cdr3_aa: CAWSEAPDQPQHF

j_call: TRBJ1-1
clone_size: NA
v_call: TRBV2
d_call: NA
cdr3_nt: TGTGCCAGCAGCCCCATATTACAGGGATTTTACACTGAAGCTTTCTTT
cdr3_aa: CASSPILQGFYTEAFF

j_call: TRBJ1-3
clone_size: NA
v_call: TRBV23-1
d_call: TRBD1
cdr3_nt: TGCGCCAGCAGTCAAACCTCGACAGGGACCTCTGGAAACACCATATATTTT
cdr3_aa: CASSQTSTGTSGNTIYF

j_call: TRBJ1-5
clone_size: NA
v_call: TRBV7-6
d_call: NA
cdr3_nt: TGTGCCAGCAGCTTAACATCGTATCAGCCCCAGCATTTT
cdr3_aa: CASSLTSYQPQHF

j_call: TRBJ2-1
clone_size: NA
v_call: TRBV19
d_call: TRBD2
cdr3_nt: TGTGCCAGTAGTCTCCGGGGTGTAGCGGGGGGCAGGGGTGAGCAGTTCTTC
cdr3_aa: CASSLRGVAGGRGEQFF

j_call: TRBJ1-5
clone_size: NA
v_call: TRBV19
d_call: TRBD1
cdr3_nt: TGTGCCAGTACCACTCGACAGGGGTCTAGCAATCAGCCCCAGCATTTT
cdr3_aa: CASTTRQGSSNQPQHF

j_call: TRBJ1-5
clone_size: once
v_call: TRBV2
d_call: NA
cdr3_nt: TGTGCCAGCAGAGCGGACCAGAAGGATCAGCCCCAGCATTTT
cdr3_aa: CASRADQKDQPQHF